This is a list of T cell receptor beta chains from one sample in a study of T cells in Graves' hyperthyroidism and ophthalmopathy. TCRdb processed the multiplex PCR reads anew with MiXCR; each CDR3 protein has one entry. In the table there are about 400,000 distinct CDR3 sequences, around 13% of which are singletons. The sequencing sample was made of blood. The receptors come from a woman under 30 with Graves' hyperthyroidism. The CDR3 runs from the conserved cysteine through the conserved F or W. D genes are given only for firm matches. Only some rows state a clone size, as once, few, many or a class for expanded clones.

TRBV5-1	TRBJ2-5	.	TRBD1	CASSLGLDRGGVETQYF	TGCGCCAGCAGCCTCGGGCTGGACAGGGGAGGGGTGGAGACCCAGTACTTC
TRBV5-6	TRBJ2-1	many	TRBD1	CASSEDRAITYNEQFF	TGTGCCAGCAGCGAAGACAGGGCGATTACCTACAATGAGCAGTTCTTC
TRBV19	TRBJ1-1	many	TRBD1	CASSIIGTVANTEAFF	TGTGCCAGTAGTATCATCGGGACAGTCGCGAACACTGAAGCTTTCTTT
TRBV15	TRBJ2-7	many	TRBD2	CATSRGLAEISYEQYF	TGTGCCACCAGCAGAGGGCTAGCGGAAATCTCCTACGAGCAGTACTTC
TRBV20-1	TRBJ2-1	many	TRBD2	CSARNKGLADLEGSYNEQFF	TGCAGTGCTAGAAATAAAGGACTAGCGGATCTAGAGGGGTCCTACAATGAGCAGTTCTTC
TRBV6-1	TRBJ2-4	few	.	CASSSEAKNIQYF	TGTGCCAGCTCTAGCGAGGCCAAAAACATTCAGTACTTC
TRBV12-3/TRBV12-4	TRBJ2-5	many	.	CASSSGTLGETQYF	TGTGCCAGCAGTTCTGGGACTCTGGGGGAGACCCAGTACTTC
TRBV28	TRBJ1-2	.	TRBD1	CASSVGGQGGVGYGYTF	TGTGCCAGCAGTGTGGGGGGACAGGGGGGGGTTGGCTATGGCTACACCTTC
TRBV5-6	TRBJ1-6	.	TRBD1	CASSLGQGANSPLHF	TGTGCCAGCAGCTTGGGACAGGGGGCTAATTCACCCCTCCACTTT
TRBV9	TRBJ1-5	many	.	CASSAQGYSNQPQHF	TGTGCCAGCAGCGCCCAAGGTTATAGCAATCAGCCCCAGCATTTT
TRBV7-9	TRBJ2-5	many	TRBD1	CASSPTGDQETQYF	TGTGCCAGCAGCCCGACAGGGGACCAAGAGACCCAGTACTTC
TRBV12-3/TRBV12-4	TRBJ1-5	.	.	CAGSFPPGQPQHF	TGTGCCGGCAGTTTCCCGCCGGGGCAGCCCCAGCATTTT
TRBV9	TRBJ2-3	.	.	CASNGLSSTDTQYF	TGTGCCAGCAACGGGCTGTCTAGCACAGATACGCAGTATTTT
TRBV12-3/TRBV12-4	TRBJ1-1	many	.	CASSFPGTTEAFF	TGTGCCAGCAGTTTCCCCGGGACCACTGAAGCTTTCTTT
TRBV5-4	TRBJ2-1	many	TRBD1	CASSSGQGGNEQFF	TGTGCCAGCAGCTCGGGACAGGGGGGCAATGAGCAGTTCTTC
TRBV27	TRBJ2-7	many	TRBD2	CASSIAGDWAEQYF	TGTGCCAGCAGTATAGCGGGAGATTGGGCCGAGCAGTACTTC
TRBV5-5	TRBJ1-5	.	.	CASSLTVDGFQPQHF	TGTGCCAGCAGCTTGACAGTTGATGGATTTCAGCCCCAGCATTTT
TRBV5-4	TRBJ2-5	few	.	CASGTEETQYF	TGTGCCAGCGGTACAGAAGAGACCCAGTACTTC
TRBV19	TRBJ2-1	.	TRBD2	CASSTLGLAGVNEQFF	TGTGCCAGTAGTACGTTGGGACTAGCGGGAGTAAATGAGCAGTTCTTC
TRBV15	TRBJ1-2	.	.	CATSRDQGRYGYTF	TGTGCCACCAGCAGAGATCAGGGGCGGTATGGCTACACCTTC
TRBV6-1	TRBJ1-1	.	.	CASSEAWGGTEAFF	TGTGCCAGCAGTGAAGCGTGGGGGGGTACTGAAGCTTTCTTT
TRBV12-3/TRBV12-4	TRBJ2-7	many	.	CASSFWTAAYEQYF	TGTGCCAGCAGTTTTTGGACAGCCGCCTACGAGCAGTACTTC
TRBV19	TRBJ1-5	few	.	CATTKPNQPQHF	TGTGCCACCACAAAACCAAATCAGCCCCAGCATTTT
TRBV28	TRBJ2-4	many	TRBD1	CASSTYRGFVAKNIQYF	TGTGCCAGCAGTACATACAGGGGTTTCGTAGCCAAAAACATTCAGTACTTC
TRBV9	TRBJ1-3	few	TRBD1	CASSVDGTGGYTIYF	TGTGCCAGCAGCGTAGATGGGACAGGGGGTTACACCATATATTTT
TRBV9	TRBJ1-4	.	TRBD1	CASSATGGPNEKLFF	TGTGCCAGCAGCGCTACAGGGGGTCCTAATGAAAAACTGTTTTTT
TRBV11-2	TRBJ2-7	.	.	CASSLGVGGYARLSSSYEQYF	TGTGCCAGCAGCTTAGGGGTCGGGGGTTACGCGCGTTTGAGTAGCTCCTACGAGCAGTACTTC
TRBV28	TRBJ2-3	many	TRBD2	CASRVAGEVDTQYF	TGTGCCAGCAGGGTAGCGGGAGAGGTAGATACGCAGTATTTT
TRBV6-1	TRBJ2-2	many	.	CASSDQTAGELFF	TGTGCCAGCAGTGATCAGACAGCCGGGGAGCTGTTTTTT
TRBV6-2/TRBV6-3	TRBJ1-1	many	.	CASSYSRWGTEAFF	TGTGCCAGCAGTTACTCGAGGTGGGGAACTGAAGCTTTCTTT
TRBV5-1	TRBJ2-2	many	.	CASSRESTSGELFF	TGCGCCAGCAGTAGGGAGTCGACGTCCGGGGAGCTGTTTTTT
TRBV28	TRBJ2-5	many	.	CASSLLSGGETQYF	TGTGCCAGCAGTTTATTGTCCGGGGGAGAGACCCAGTACTTC
TRBV28	TRBJ2-1	many	TRBD1	CASSFVRGQGTEQFF	TGTGCCAGCAGTTTCGTTCGGGGACAGGGTACAGAGCAGTTCTTC
TRBV28	TRBJ2-1	many	TRBD2	CASSSSGRANNEQFF	TGTGCCAGCAGCTCCAGCGGGAGGGCCAACAATGAGCAGTTCTTC
TRBV13	TRBJ2-2	many	.	CASSPHSAGERPGELFF	TGTGCCAGCAGCCCCCATTCAGCAGGGGAACGTCCCGGGGAGCTGTTTTTT
TRBV10-3	TRBJ1-5	few	TRBD1	CASRSDRGGQPQHF	TGTGCCAGCAGAAGTGACAGGGGGGGTCAGCCCCAGCATTTT
TRBV4-2	TRBJ1-4	many	.	CASSQDPVTVNEKLFF	TGTGCCAGCAGCCAAGATCCTGTGACAGTAAATGAAAAACTGTTTTTT
TRBV4-1	TRBJ1-1	many	.	CASRGRTMNTEAFF	TGCGCCAGTCGGGGGCGTACTATGAACACTGAAGCTTTCTTT
TRBV9	TRBJ2-2	.	TRBD2	CASSVLGTSGGELFF	TGTGCCAGCAGCGTCTTGGGGACTAGCGGAGGGGAGCTGTTTTTT
TRBV20-1	TRBJ2-3	few	TRBD2	CSARAWTSEDTQYF	TGCAGTGCTAGAGCCTGGACTAGCGAAGATACGCAGTATTTT
TRBV30	TRBJ2-5	many	.	CAWTSGLQETQYF	TGTGCCTGGACCTCAGGGCTCCAAGAGACCCAGTACTTC
TRBV11-2	TRBJ2-4	.	TRBD2	CASSSLAGGNIQYF	TGTGCCAGCAGCTCTCTAGCGGGAGGAAACATTCAGTACTTC
TRBV6-1	TRBJ1-1	.	.	CASSKSGVATEAFF	TGTGCCAGCAGTAAATCCGGGGTCGCCACTGAAGCTTTCTTT
TRBV3-1	TRBJ1-4	many	.	CASSQGVAVLNEKLFF	TGTGCCAGCAGCCAAGGGGTCGCAGTCTTAAATGAAAAACTGTTTTTT
TRBV25-1	TRBJ2-6	.	.	CASSDLAGTGANVLTF	TGTGCCAGCAGTGATCTCGCAGGGACTGGGGCCAACGTCCTGACTTTC
TRBV7-3	TRBJ2-6	few	.	CASSLSGPISGANVLTF	TGTGCCAGCAGCTTAAGTGGACCGATCTCTGGGGCCAACGTCCTGACTTTC
TRBV6-2/TRBV6-3	TRBJ2-5	once	TRBD1	CASRTPLAGDRKYF	TGTGCCAGCAGGACACCCCTTGCCGGGGACAGGAAGTACTTC
TRBV6-1	TRBJ2-7	many	TRBD2	CASRGPSGRGSSYEQYF	TGTGCCTCCAGAGGTCCTAGCGGGAGGGGGAGCTCCTACGAGCAGTACTTC
TRBV28	TRBJ1-1	many	.	CASSLGGRDTEAFF	TGTGCCAGCAGTTTAGGGGGAAGGGACACTGAAGCTTTCTTT
TRBV20-1	TRBJ2-3	many	.	CSAKVGSGADTQYF	TGCAGTGCTAAAGTCGGGAGTGGTGCAGATACGCAGTATTTT
TRBV7-3	TRBJ2-3	.	.	CASSPMGLDTQYF	TGTGCCAGCAGTCCAATGGGGTTAGATACGCAGTATTTT
TRBV5-1	TRBJ2-3	.	.	CASSFSGISTDTQYF	TGCGCCAGCAGCTTCTCCGGAATTAGCACAGATACGCAGTATTTT